This T cell receptor (beta chain) was identified during a study of cytomegalovirus exposure and HLA in healthy donors. Study observations and caveats: Three CMV-associated chains proved CMV antigen-specific in vitro.

A note on this clone: Its target is unknown.

The assay was immunoSEQ multiplex PCR, and TCRdb's table has in-frame clones only and misses some. The table includes roughly 98,000 clones, around 85% detected once. Per germline, CDR1 LNHDA and CDR2 SQIVND (reference sequence). V was trimmed by 8 bases and J by 4 bases, leaving 14 bases between them. The CDR3 covers 14 residues. The TCR comes from a woman in her 30s in good health and CMV-seronegative. Sequenced: PBMCs. The V call is TRBV19, the J call TRBJ2-2, with no clear D. The DNA for the CDR3 is TGTGCCAGTGCAGAAGGAGACCTCACCGGGGAGCTGTTTTTT. Protein product: CASAEGDLTGELFF.